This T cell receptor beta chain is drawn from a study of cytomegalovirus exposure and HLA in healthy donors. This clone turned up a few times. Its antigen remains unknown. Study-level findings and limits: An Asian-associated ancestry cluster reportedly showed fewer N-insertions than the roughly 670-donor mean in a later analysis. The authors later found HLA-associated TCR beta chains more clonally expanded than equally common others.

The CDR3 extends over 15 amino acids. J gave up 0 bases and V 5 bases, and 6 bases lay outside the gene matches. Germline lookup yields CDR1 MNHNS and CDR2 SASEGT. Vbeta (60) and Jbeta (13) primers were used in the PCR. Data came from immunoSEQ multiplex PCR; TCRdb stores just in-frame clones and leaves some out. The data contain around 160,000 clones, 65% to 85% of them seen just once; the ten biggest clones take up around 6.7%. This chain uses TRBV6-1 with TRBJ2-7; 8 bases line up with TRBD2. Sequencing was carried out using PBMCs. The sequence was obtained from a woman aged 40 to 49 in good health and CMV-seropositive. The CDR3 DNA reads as TGTGCCAGCAGTAGAGAGCGGGGGCCCTCCTACGAGCAGTACTTC. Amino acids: CASSRERGPSYEQYF.